The T cell receptor (beta chain) described here comes from a study of T-cell reconstitution after alpha-beta-depleted transplantation in children. Study observations and caveats: A year post-transplant, T-cell counts and diversity derived mostly from newly produced T cells. Where alpha-beta T cells came from about two months after transplant was reportedly several hundred expanded graft clones.

The library targeted TCRbeta and was prepared with unique molecular identifiers. Via MiXCR, TCRdb re-called the PCR reads, giving one row per CDR3 protein. This table holds fewer than 150,000 distinct CDR3 sequences, around 9.8% found once. Between the trimmed V and J ends, which lost 5 bases and 4 bases, there was a span of 18 bases. The V gene's germline CDR1 is SGHRS and CDR2 YFSETQ. The CDR3 extends over 15 amino acids. Details on this clonotype: What it binds is not known.

The source material was PBMCs, mostly from graft donor cells, sampled 180 days after TCRalphabeta/CD19-depleted stem cell transplant. The clonotype was recovered from a girl less than two years old who had a stem cell transplant for combined immunodeficiency, so the T cells may come from the graft donor. V usage is TRBV5-1 and J usage is TRBJ2-5, with D maybe TRBD1 (7 bases). CDR3 coding DNA: TGCGCCAGCAGTCGAGACAGGGTCGGGGGAGAGACCCAGTACTTC. Its protein is CASSRDRVGGETQYF.